These T cell receptor beta chains were read from a single sample in a study of T cells in narcolepsy. Using immunoSEQ multiplex PCR, the repertoire was profiled, and TCRdb retains in-frame clones only, with some absent. The data show about 35,000 clones, around 80% seen once. The sample was memory (CD45RA-) CD4+ T cells from blood. The source of these receptors is a human donor in good health. Each CDR3 is given with its conserved first and last residue. Each record gives: J gene, clone size, V gene, D gene, CDR3 protein, CDR3 DNA. A D gene is named only where the DNA matches it firmly. A row's size may be missing; if present it is once, few, many or a size class.

>TRBJ2-2|.|TRBV10-1|.
CATSDGNTGELFF
TGCGCCACCTCGGACGGGAACACCGGGGAGCTGTTTTTT
>TRBJ1-3|once|TRBV30|TRBD1
CAWSAPGGFTIYF
TGTGCCTGGAGTGCCCCAGGGGGTTTCACCATATATTTT
>TRBJ1-1|.|TRBV7-3|.
CASRSGGKMNSEAFF
TGTGCCAGCAGGTCCGGGGGTAAGATGAACAGTGAAGCTTTCTTT
>TRBJ1-6|.|TRBV6-6|.
CASSDWGSYNSPLHF
TGTGCCAGCAGTGATTGGGGCTCCTATAATTCACCCCTCCACTTT
>TRBJ1-4|.|TRBV19|TRBD1
CASRGTGQGNEKLFF
TGTGCCAGTAGAGGGACCGGACAGGGAAACGAAAAACTGTTTTTT
>TRBJ1-2|.|TRBV4-2|.
CASSPRDLARYGYTF
TGTGCCAGCAGCCCCCGGGACCTAGCTCGCTATGGCTACACCTTC
>TRBJ2-7|once|TRBV5-1|.
CASSSQGGRNEQYF
TGCGCCAGCAGCTCCCAGGGGGGTAGGAACGAGCAGTACTTC
>TRBJ1-2|.|TRBV28|.
CASSLGTTRSYTF
TGTGCCAGCAGTTTAGGGACGACGCGAAGCTACACCTTC
>TRBJ2-7|.|TRBV28|TRBD2
CASRTGLAAYEQYF
TGTGCCAGCAGGACGGGACTAGCGGCATACGAGCAGTACTTC
>TRBJ2-3|.|TRBV7-9|.
CASSYRQGTDTQYF
TGTGCCAGCAGCTACCGACAGGGCACAGATACGCAGTATTTT
>TRBJ2-2|.|TRBV5-1|TRBD1
CASSIRDRGTPNTGELFF
TGCGCCAGCAGCATCCGGGACAGGGGAACCCCGAACACCGGGGAGCTGTTTTTT
>TRBJ1-4|.|TRBV5-6|.
CASSLEGETNEKLFF
TGTGCCAGCAGCTTGGAGGGGGAGACTAATGAAAAACTGTTTTTT
>TRBJ1-1|.|TRBV6-4|.
CASSESKGWWSEAFF
TGTGCCAGCAGTGAATCGAAGGGGTGGTGGTCTGAAGCTTTCTTT
>TRBJ1-2|.|TRBV25-1|.
CASSGGTGIYGYTF
TGTGCCAGCAGTGGAGGGACGGGGATCTATGGCTACACCTTC
>TRBJ2-7|.|TRBV7-3|TRBD1
CASSLADRGFSYEQYF
TGTGCCAGCAGCCTAGCTGACAGGGGGTTCTCCTACGAGCAGTACTTC
>TRBJ2-3|once|TRBV14|.
CASSQALARADTQYF
TGTGCCAGCAGCCAAGCCCTAGCTCGGGCAGATACGCAGTATTTT
>TRBJ1-2|.|TRBV4-3|.
CASSPSTGSIGYTF
TGCGCCAGCAGCCCCTCAACAGGGTCTATTGGCTACACCTTC
>TRBJ1-3|.|TRBV5-6|.
CASSLESSGNTIYF
TGTGCCAGCAGCTTGGAGAGCTCTGGAAACACCATATATTTT
>TRBJ1-2|once|TRBV28|.
CASTQGRGYTF
TGTGCCAGCACACAAGGACGGGGCTACACCTTC
>TRBJ2-5|.|TRBV5-1|TRBD2
CASSFRLAETQYF
TGCGCCAGCAGCTTTAGACTAGCGGAGACCCAGTACTTC
>TRBJ2-7|few|TRBV10-1|.
CASENDMDSSYEQYF
TGCGCCAGCGAAAACGACATGGACAGTTCCTACGAGCAGTACTTC
>TRBJ2-2|.|TRBV5-1|TRBD2
CASSLDLTWGTSGPLSGTGELFF
TGCGCCAGCAGCTTGGACTTGACGTGGGGGACTAGCGGCCCACTCTCGGGGACCGGGGAGCTGTTTTTT
>TRBJ2-7|.|TRBV7-6|TRBD2
CASSLAVAGATYLSYEQYF
TGTGCCAGCAGCTTAGCGGTAGCGGGGGCCACCTACCTCTCCTACGAGCAGTACTTC
>TRBJ2-6|.|TRBV28|.
CASRIGSGANVLTF
TGTGCCAGCAGGATAGGTTCTGGGGCCAACGTCCTGACTTTC
>TRBJ2-5|.|TRBV7-2|TRBD1
CASSFQGAETQYF
TGTGCCAGCAGCTTTCAGGGGGCAGAGACCCAGTACTTC
>TRBJ2-7|.|TRBV6-1|TRBD1
CATGMSWGQTYEQYF
TGTGCCACCGGAATGAGTTGGGGACAGACCTACGAGCAGTACTTC
>TRBJ2-5|.|TRBV7-9|.
CASSLQEGAQYF
TGTGCCAGCAGCTTACAGGAAGGGGCCCAGTACTTC